The 13 T cell receptor beta chains in this list originate from one sample, sequenced in a study of blood T cell repertoires in COVID-19. Using immunoSEQ multiplex PCR, the repertoire was profiled, and TCRdb retains in-frame clones only, with some absent. The data contain roughly 250,000 clones, over 75% of them seen just once; the ten biggest clones take up about 9.1%. Source material: peripheral blood. The receptor set was obtained from a human donor in a cohort sampled during active COVID-19.

V gene TRBV28 combines with J gene TRBJ2-2; D gene ambiguous. CDR1 and CDR2 (germline): MDHEN, SYDVKM. The CDR3 sequence is 16 residues long. Trimming removed 1 base from V and 4 bases from J, with 13 bases in between. In nucleotides, the CDR3 is TGTGCCAGCAGTTTATTCGGCAGGCTGACCACCGGGGAGCTGTTTTTT. This codes for CASSLFGRLTTGELFF.

V is TRBV7-6 and J is TRBJ2-1; 12 nucleotides match TRBD2. This CDR3 region has 18 residues. With V trimmed by 2 bases and J by 3 bases, 8 bases remained unmatched. Germline CDR1 SGHVS, CDR2 FNYEAQ. The CDR3 sequence is CASSLLGSSGRVYNEQFF. The CDR3 DNA reads TGTGCCAGCAGCTTACTTGGCTCTAGCGGGAGGGTCTACAATGAGCAGTTCTTC.

The chain is built from TRBV5-6 and TRBJ1-1; no reliable D call. Trimming took 5 bases from V and 4 from J, leaving 21 bases between them. Germline assignment: CDR1 SGHDT and CDR2 YYEEEE. The CDR3 is 16 amino acids. DNA for the CDR3: TGTGCCAGCAGTCTCCAAGGGATCCTCCGGGGCACTGAAGCTTTCTTT. This sequence encodes CASSLQGILRGTEAFF. Full variable domain (missing parts from reference TRBV5-6 and TRBJ1-1): DAGVTQSPTHLIKTRGQQVTLRCSPKSGHDTVSWYQQALGQGPQFIFQYYEEEERQRGNFPDRFSGHQFPNYSSELNVNALLLGDSALYLCASSLQGILRGTEAFFGQGTRLTVV.

This chain uses TRBV4-1 with TRBJ2-2, with D hard to call. In germline, CDR1 is MGHRA, CDR2 YSYEKL. The V and J ends lost 0 bases and 0 bases respectively, with 8 bases between them. The CDR3 loop spans 16 amino acids. The CDR3 region has the DNA TGCGCCAGCAGCCAAGATCAGGTCTCGAACACCGGGGAGCTGTTTTTT. Translating it yields CASSQDQVSNTGELFF.

The chain employs TRBV6-2 or TRBV6-3 and TRBJ1-5; D not certain. CDR3 length: 15 residues. Germline V gene data show CDR1 as MNHEY and CDR2 as SVGEGT. Trimming removed 2 bases at V and 2 bases at J, with 10 bases between. In nucleotides, the CDR3 is TGTGCCAGCAGTTACGAATTCGGTCGCAATCAGCCCCAGCATTTT. It specifies CASSYEFGRNQPQHF.

V and J are TRBV6-1 and TRBJ1-1; 9 bases are a match to TRBD1. Trimming took 5 bases from V and 1 from J; bases not matched to a gene: 2. The germline V gene encodes CDR1 MNHNS and CDR2 SASEGT. The CDR3 length is 14 residues. CDR3 sequence (DNA): TGTGCCAGCAGTCCGGGACAGGGGAACACTGAAGCTTTCTTT. This gives the protein CASSPGQGNTEAFF.

The chain recombines TRBV27 with TRBJ1-1; 9 bases are shared with TRBD1. Germline V gene sequence: CDR1 MNHEY, CDR2 SMNVEV (reference sequence). The J segment lost 4 bases and the V segment lost 0 bases, leaving 3 bases of the junction unmatched. This CDR3 region has 15 residues. DNA for the CDR3: TGTGCCAGCAGTTTATCCGGGACAGGGCGCACTGAAGCTTTCTTT. Protein sequence: CASSLSGTGRTEAFF.

The chain couples TRBV7-9 to TRBJ1-4; D perhaps matches TRBD1 (5 bases). Germline CDR1 reads SEHNR; CDR2 reads FQNEAQ (reference sequence). The CDR3 has 14 amino acids. Trimming took 5 bases from V and 7 from J, leaving 14 bases between them. The chain's CDR3 is CASSQAGGGEKLFF. The CDR3 nucleotides are TGTGCCAGCAGCCAGGCGGGGGGTGGTGAAAAACTGTTTTTT.

This clone was seen a single time. CDR3 in DNA: TGTGCCAGCAGCCTTTCAGGGGGCGGTGGCTACACCTTC. As protein: CASSLSGGGGYTF. The chain has TRBV7-2 and TRBJ1-2, with 8 positions matching TRBD1. Germline V lookup: CDR1 SGHTA, CDR2 FQGNSA. The CDR3 contains 13 residues. J lost 7 bases, V lost 5 bases, and 6 bases had no gene match.

V usage is TRBV6-5 and J usage is TRBJ1-4; 7 nucleotides line up with TRBD1. Germline CDR1 and CDR2: MNHEY and SVGAGI. The CDR3 loop spans 15 amino acids. With 4 bases clipped from V and 0 bases from J, the junction kept 2 bases outside the gene matches. The CDR3 here is CASSSGTATNEKLFF. The CDR3 nucleotides read TGTGCCAGCAGTTCTGGGACAGCAACTAATGAAAAACTGTTTTTT.

The V and J genes are TRBV4-1 and TRBJ2-1, with D possibly TRBD1 on 7 matching bases. CDR3 size: 15 residues. Germline loops: CDR1 MGHRA, CDR2 YSYEKL. Trimming took 0 bases from V and 7 from J, leaving 13 bases between them. The CDR3 protein is CASSQDRAGGNEQFF. Here the CDR3 DNA reads TGCGCCAGCAGCCAAGATCGGGCAGGGGGGAATGAGCAGTTCTTC.

J is TRBJ1-2 and V is TRBV5-1; the D gene is possibly TRBD1 (5 bases). CDR3 length equals 16 residues. V lost 1 base and J 4 bases, leaving 17 bases between the germline ends. Germline CDR1 and CDR2: SGHRS and YFSETQ. The CDR3 loop is CASSLSFGHRTYGYTF. The CDR3 coding sequence is TGCGCCAGCAGCTTGTCTTTCGGACACCGAACCTATGGCTACACCTTC.

This clone occurred once. The V call is TRBV7-8, the J call TRBJ2-1; TRBD2 might be the D (5 bases). The CDR3 length is 14 residues. Germline V gene lookup returns CDR1 SGHVS and CDR2 FQNEAQ. Trimming removed 2 bases at V and 6 bases at J, with 11 bases between. CDR3 nucleotide sequence: TGTGCCAGCAGCTTACCGCTAGCCGGCAATGAGCAGTTCTTC. It is translated as CASSLPLAGNEQFF.